This passage covers 32 T cell receptor beta chains from one sample sequenced in a study of blood T cells in healthy people across ages. Primed by a sample-barcoded 5' primer and a J-beta primer mix, a second PCR proceeded for 7 to 11 cycles. TCRdb reanalysed the 5' RACE reads using MiXCR and keeps one entry per CDR3 protein. The profile shows more than 650,000 distinct CDR3 sequences, 20% to 25% of them singletons. Sequenced: blood. The receptors come from a man between 65 and 79 years old in good health.

The J gene is TRBJ1-2, the V gene TRBV12-3 or TRBV12-4, with D possibly matching TRBD1 (5 bases). The CDR3 extends over 12 amino acids. Trimming left V 11 bases short and J 4 bases short, with 14 bases between. The DNA of the CDR3 is TGTGCCGTCCGTTGGGGGGGCTATGGCTACACCTTC. Translation: CAVRWGGYGYTF.

This clonotype came up a few times. The chain links TRBV28 to TRBJ2-7, with D possibly called TRBD1 or TRBD2 (5 bases each). The germline V gene encodes CDR1 MDHEN and CDR2 SYDVKM. V lost 5 bases, J lost 5 bases, and 22 bases lay in between. This CDR3 is built from 16 residues. The CDR3 DNA follows: TGTGCCAGCAGTCCCCGAGGGACCCTAGGCAGAGACGAGCAGTACTTC. Its translation: CASSPRGTLGRDEQYF. Supplemented by reference TRBV28 and TRBJ2-7, the full variable domain reads DVKVTQSSRYLVKRTGEKVFLECVQDMDHENMFWYRQDPGLGLRLIYFSYDVKMKEKGDIPEGYSVSREKKERFSLILESASTNQTSMYLCASSPRGTLGRDEQYFGPGTRLTVT.

The chain is built from TRBV9 and TRBJ2-3; tentative D call: TRBD2 (6 bases). The CDR3 totals 14 residues. Germline V gives CDR1 SGDLS, CDR2 YYNGEE. V was clipped by 0 bases and J by 2 bases, with 7 bases between them. CDR3 protein: CASSVGGDTDTQYF. The DNA of the CDR3 is TGTGCCAGCAGCGTAGGGGGGGACACAGATACGCAGTATTTT.

This clonotype was found a few times. The chain is built from TRBV29-1 and TRBJ2-5, with D unclear. The CDR3 runs 13 residues. Germline-derived CDR1 and CDR2 are SQVTM and ANQGSEA. The V gene lost 3 bases and the J gene lost 1 base, with 9 bases spanning the gap. This CDR3 reads CSVDVQTQETQYF. DNA for the CDR3: TGCAGCGTTGACGTGCAGACCCAAGAGACCCAGTACTTC.

CDR3 nucleotide sequence: TGTGCCAGCAGCTTCGACAGGGGGGGGTACAATGAGCAGTTCTTC. Translated: CASSFDRGGYNEQFF. The J gene is TRBJ2-1, the V gene TRBV6-4; 9 bases are a match to TRBD1. Trimming cost V 6 bases and J 4 bases; bases outside gene matches: 7. Germline V gene sequence: CDR1 MRHNA, CDR2 SNTAGT. The CDR3 has 15 residues.

The chain is built from TRBV18 and TRBJ2-7, with D possibly being TRBD2 (5 bases). V was cut by 3 bases and J by 6 bases, with 12 bases left in between. In germline, CDR1 is KGHSH, CDR2 LQKENI. CDR3 length: 13 residues. CDR3 amino acids: CASSPGVAVEQYF. DNA for the CDR3: TGTGCCAGCTCACCCGGGGTCGCAGTCGAGCAGTACTTC. Filled out from reference TRBV18 and TRBJ2-7, the complete variable domain reads NAGVMQNPRHLVRRRGQEARLRCSPMKGHSHVYWYRQLPEEGLKFMVYLQKENIIDESGMPKERFSAEFPKEGPSILRIQQVVRGDSAAYFCASSPGVAVEQYFGPGTRLTVT.

This clonotype has just a few counts. V gene TRBV7-9 combines with J gene TRBJ1-3, with 9 nucleotides matching TRBD1. CDR1 is SEHNR and CDR2 is FQNEAQ in the germline V gene (reference sequence). The CDR3 contains 16 residues. V lost 5 bases to trimming and J lost 0 bases; unmatched junction nucleotides: 5. The CDR3 nucleotides read TGTGCCAGCAGCCGGACAGGGGTAATCTCTGGAAACACCATATATTTT. This translates into CASSRTGVISGNTIYF.

The chain links TRBV6-5 to TRBJ1-5, with D maybe TRBD1 (6 bases). V was pared by 4 bases and J by 1 base, with 20 bases between. Germline assignment: CDR1 MNHEY and CDR2 SVGAGI. The CDR3 extends over 18 amino acids. The CDR3: CASSSGGGAGGSNQPQHF. The DNA for the CDR3 is TGTGCCAGCAGTTCTGGGGGGGGCGCGGGGGGGAGCAATCAGCCCCAGCATTTT.

V and J are TRBV27 and TRBJ2-4; TRBD1 or TRBD2 may be the D gene (5 bases each). V lost 2 bases to trimming and J lost 6 bases, with 11 bases between them. The CDR3 spans 14 residues. The germline CDR1 and CDR2 sequences are MNHEY and SMNVEV (reference sequence). This chain's CDR3 is CASSLGMGVNIQYF. The CDR3 coding sequence is TGTGCCAGCAGTTTAGGGATGGGGGTAAACATTCAGTACTTC.

The V gene is TRBV18, the J gene TRBJ2-2; 10 positions match TRBD2. The ends lost 1 base at V and 4 bases at J; junction bases unmatched: 3. CDR3 size: 16 residues. Germline CDR1 reads KGHSH; CDR2 reads LQKENI. CDR3: CASSPLAGGITGELFF. The CDR3 DNA reads as TGTGCCAGCTCACCACTAGCGGGAGGAATCACCGGGGAGCTGTTTTTT.

This chain uses TRBV12-3 or TRBV12-4 with TRBJ2-3; 7 bases are a match to TRBD2. Trimming took 4 bases from V and 2 from J; bases not matched to a gene: 15. The CDR3 has 18 amino acids. The CDR3 reads CASSSLATLGGATDTQYF. Written as DNA, the CDR3 is TGTGCCAGCAGTTCACTAGCGACCCTTGGTGGGGCCACAGATACGCAGTATTTT.

The V call is TRBV28, the J call TRBJ2-5; possibly TRBD1 or TRBD2 for D (5 bases each). The J call may be in error: the DNA end matches TRBJ2-1 better. This CDR3 comprises 14 residues. Per the germline V gene, CDR1 is MDHEN and CDR2 is SYDVKM. CDR3 region: CASSFNSGSNEQFF. In DNA form, the CDR3 reads TGTGCCAGCAGTTTTAATTCAGGGAGCAATGAGCAGTTCTTC.

The chain's CDR3 is CASSLLTGSGNTIYF. DNA of the CDR3: TGTGCCAGCAGTCTCCTCACTGGCTCTGGAAACACCATATATTTT. This chain links TRBV12-3 or TRBV12-4 with TRBJ1-3; D unresolved. The CDR3 totals 15 residues. V lost 5 bases and J 0 bases, leaving 11 bases between the germline ends.

This clonotype has only a few counts. This sequence joins TRBV18 and TRBJ1-6; maybe TRBD1 (5 bases). CDR3 length equals 15 residues. Trimming left V 2 bases short and J 5 bases short, with 10 bases between. CDR1 and CDR2 from the germline V gene are KGHSH and LQKENI. As DNA, the CDR3 is TGTGCCAGCTCACCATCAGGGCGGGATAATTCACCCCTCCACTTT. Encoded protein: CASSPSGRDNSPLHF.

J is TRBJ2-1 and V is TRBV29-1; 9 bases match TRBD1. Per germline, CDR1 SQVTM and CDR2 ANQGSEA. Trimming removed 5 bases from V and 8 bases from J; junction bases left unmatched: 7. The CDR3 runs to 13 residues. CDR3 bases: TGCAGCGTTTGGGACAGGGTTGTTGATGAGCAGTTCTTC. This gives the protein CSVWDRVVDEQFF.

This chain joins TRBV5-5 and TRBJ1-5; D is unresolved. CDR1 SGHKS and CDR2 YYEKEE come from the germline V gene (reference sequence). The CDR3 has 15 residues. Trimming took 4 bases from V and 0 from J, leaving 11 bases between them. This CDR3 is CASSARSDSNQPQHF. For the CDR3, the DNA is TGTGCCAGCAGCGCCAGATCCGATAGCAATCAGCCCCAGCATTTT.

This clonotype was recorded a few times. The chain links TRBV20-1 to TRBJ2-5; TRBD1 or TRBD2 may be the D gene (6 bases each). The germline V gene encodes CDR1 DFQATT and CDR2 SNEGSKA (reference sequence). The CDR3 extends over 13 amino acids. Trimming took off 8 bases at V and 1 base at J, with 14 bases between the two ends. CDR3 amino acids: CSNVGGSQETQYF. As DNA, the CDR3 is TGCAGTAACGTAGGGGGGTCCCAAGAGACCCAGTACTTC.

There are a few counts of this clonotype. The chain has TRBV25-1 and TRBJ1-6; 7 nucleotides line up with TRBD1. This CDR3 is built from 16 residues. V shed 1 base, J shed 9 bases, and the junction held 9 bases outside the gene matches. Germline CDR1 is MGHDK and CDR2 is SYGVNS. CDR3 sequence: CASSEWGGDRVSPLHF. In DNA, the CDR3 is TGTGCCAGCAGTGAATGGGGTGGCGACAGGGTTTCACCCCTCCACTTT.

The table lists this clonotype with a few counts. The V call is TRBV24-1, the J call TRBJ2-3; D might be TRBD1 (5 bases). The CDR3 is 17 residues long. V lost 4 bases to trimming and J lost 1 base, with 17 bases between them. The germline V gene encodes CDR1 KGHDR and CDR2 SFDVKD. This CDR3 reads CATSDPSYRSRTDTQYF. CDR3 bases: TGTGCCACCAGTGACCCGTCTTACAGGTCCCGCACAGATACGCAGTATTTT.

V usage is TRBV2 and J usage is TRBJ1-1, with unresolved D. CDR1 SNHLY and CDR2 FYNNEI come from the germline V gene. The V and J ends lost 5 bases and 5 bases respectively, with 15 bases between them. The CDR3 runs 14 residues. CDR3 in DNA: TGTGCCAGCAGTCCCGCAATACAGAAAACTGAAGCTTTCTTT. It is translated as CASSPAIQKTEAFF.

This clonotype has more than one count but fewer than ten. J is TRBJ2-1 and V is TRBV6-1; 7 bases are a match to TRBD1. This CDR3 spans 16 amino acids. Germline V gives CDR1 MNHNS, CDR2 SASEGT. J lost 2 bases, V lost 7 bases, and 11 bases had no gene match. CDR3 protein: CASNIGTGVTYNEQFF. The CDR3 coding sequence is TGTGCCAGCAACATTGGAACAGGGGTTACCTACAATGAGCAGTTCTTC.

The rearrangement links TRBV28 to TRBJ2-1; a weak D match, TRBD2 (6 bases). CDR3 length equals 15 residues. Germline values: CDR1 MDHEN, CDR2 SYDVKM. V shed 4 bases and J shed 3 bases, with 13 bases lying between them. DNA of the CDR3: TGTGCCAGCAGTTCTTCAGGGACTGGCTACAATGAGCAGTTCTTC. Amino acid sequence: CASSSSGTGYNEQFF.

The rearrangement uses TRBV6-6 and TRBJ1-1, with D tentatively TRBD1 (6 bases). V dropped 7 bases and J dropped 7 bases, with 16 bases sitting between them. In germline, CDR1 is MNHNY, CDR2 SVGAGI (reference sequence). The CDR3 loop spans 13 amino acids. The chain's CDR3 is CASTPGGPVEAFF. CDR3 in DNA: TGTGCCAGCACCCCTGGGGGGCCGGTTGAAGCTTTCTTT.

In this sample, this clonotype turned up a few times. In nucleotides, the CDR3 is TGCGCCAGCAGCTCATCCGGGACAGAGAACGAGCAGTACTTC. It yields the protein CASSSSGTENEQYF. This chain joins TRBV5-1 and TRBJ2-7, with 7 bases matching TRBD1. This CDR3 spans 14 amino acids. CDR1 and CDR2 (germline): SGHRS, YFSETQ. Trimming at V came to 3 bases and at J to 5 bases, leaving 8 bases not matched to a gene.

This chain uses TRBV20-1 with TRBJ2-5; either TRBD1 or TRBD2 may fit D (5 bases each). Trimming shortened V by 4 bases and J by 1 base, and 10 bases separated the two germline ends. This CDR3 comprises 13 residues. Germline CDR1 and CDR2: DFQATT and SNEGSKA (reference sequence). CDR3 region: CSANRDLQETQYF. The CDR3 DNA sequence: TGCAGTGCTAACCGGGACCTCCAAGAGACCCAGTACTTC.

The V and J genes are TRBV3-1 and TRBJ2-4, with D tentatively TRBD2 (7 bases). Trimming cost V 1 base and J 6 bases, with 10 bases left between them. The CDR3 is 14 residues long. The V gene's germline CDR1 is LGHDT and CDR2 YNNKEL (reference sequence). The CDR3 spells CASSQAGGTNIQYF. In DNA, the CDR3 is TGTGCCAGCAGCCAAGCGGGGGGCACAAACATTCAGTACTTC.

The V gene is TRBV12-3 or TRBV12-4, the J gene TRBJ1-3; 9 positions match TRBD1. With 5 bases clipped from V and 9 bases from J, the junction kept 8 bases outside the gene matches. The CDR3 is 14 residues long. The CDR3 reads CASSQYGQGSTIYF. For the CDR3, the DNA is TGTGCCAGCAGTCAGTACGGACAGGGGAGCACCATATATTTT.

This chain uses TRBV6-1 with TRBJ1-5; D is ambiguous. This CDR3 is 14 amino acids long. V lost 4 bases and J 0 bases, leaving 7 bases between the germline ends. The germline V gene encodes CDR1 MNHNS and CDR2 SASEGT. CDR3 in DNA: TGTGCCAGCAGTGGACGGGTTAGCAATCAGCCCCAGCATTTT. It is translated as CASSGRVSNQPQHF.

The genes are TRBV29-1 and TRBJ1-2; D is ambiguous. CDR1 is SQVTM and CDR2 is ANQGSEA in the germline V gene. Between the trimmed V and J ends, which lost 4 bases and 8 bases, there was a span of 20 bases. This CDR3 comprises 14 residues. CDR3 sequence (DNA): TGCAGCGTTGTCCCGACGCCCTCAGGCTTGGGCTACACCTTC. Protein: CSVVPTPSGLGYTF.

The chain employs TRBV4-2 and TRBJ2-1; 9 bases map to TRBD2. The ends lost 3 bases at V and 4 bases at J; junction bases unmatched: 7. The CDR3 is 16 residues long. CDR1 and CDR2 from the germline V gene are LGHNA and YNFKEQ. The CDR3, as DNA: TGTGCCAGCAGCCACAGGAGCGGGGGGTCTTACAATGAGCAGTTCTTC. Residues: CASSHRSGGSYNEQFF.

This chain links TRBV5-1 with TRBJ2-7, with D possibly being TRBD1 (6 bases). V lost 0 bases and J lost 5, with 15 bases in between. The CDR3 sequence is 15 residues long. Germline CDR1 reads SGHRS; CDR2 reads YFSETQ. CDR3 sequence reads: CASSLAGHSLDEQYF. The CDR3 DNA reads TGCGCCAGCAGCTTGGCGGGACATTCCTTGGACGAGCAGTACTTC. The full variable domain, rest sourced from reference TRBV5-1 and TRBJ2-7, is KAGVTQTPRYLIKTRGQQVTLSCSPISGHRSVSWYQQTPGQGLQFLFEYFSETQRNKGNFPGRFSGRQFSNSRSEMNVSTLELGDSALYLCASSLAGHSLDEQYFGPGTRLTVT.

This clonotype has a handful of counts. The J gene is TRBJ2-7, the V gene TRBV29-1; 8 nucleotides line up with TRBD1. This CDR3 contains 13 residues. The trim removed 4 bases at V and 7 bases at J, leaving 9 bases unmatched. Germline lookup yields CDR1 SQVTM and CDR2 ANQGSEA. The CDR3 DNA reads as TGCAGCGTTGGGACAGGGTCTGTTCAGGAGCAGTACTTC. Its protein product is CSVGTGSVQEQYF.